Listed below are T cell receptor beta chains from one sample, sequenced in a study of blood T cell repertoires in COVID-19. Profiling relied on immunoSEQ multiplex PCR, and the TCRdb table lists in-frame clones only, not all of them. The profile shows approximately 9,200 clones, 70% to 90% of them singletons. Sequenced input: peripheral blood. The receptors come from a man aged 55 to 69 with acute or convalescent COVID-19. Each CDR3 is given with its conserved first and last residue. A D gene is named only where the DNA matches it firmly. Where a row states a size, it is once, few, many or the class of an expanded clone; other rows omit it.

>TRBJ2-5|.|TRBV12-3/TRBV12-4|.
CASSFRGGETQYF
TGTGCCAGCAGTTTCAGGGGAGGGGAGACCCAGTACTTC
>TRBJ2-5|.|TRBV5-1|TRBD2
CASRSSGRIQETQYF
TGCGCCAGCAGATCTAGCGGGAGGATTCAAGAGACCCAGTACTTC
>TRBJ1-2|.|TRBV29-1|TRBD1
CSVEDHQDRGPSNYGYTF
TGCAGCGTTGAAGATCATCAGGACAGGGGGCCCTCTAACTATGGCTACACCTTC
>TRBJ2-2|.|TRBV15|.
CATSRDWTTTGELFF
TGTGCCACCAGCAGAGACTGGACTACCACCGGGGAGCTGTTTTTT
>TRBJ1-5|.|TRBV6-1|TRBD1
CASSEILQGKGGQPQHF
TGTGCCAGCAGTGAAATCTTACAGGGGAAGGGCGGACAGCCCCAGCATTTT
>TRBJ2-3|.|TRBV27|TRBD2
CASSLRGGLHTQYF
TGTGCCAGCAGTTTACGGGGGGGCCTTCATACGCAGTATTTT
>TRBJ1-6|.|TRBV3-1/TRBV3-2|TRBD1
CASSPKQGNSPLHF
TGTGCCAGCAGCCCAAAACAGGGGAATTCACCCCTCCACTTT
>TRBJ2-1|medium-sized|TRBV5-1|.
CASSPYSNEQFF
TGCGCCAGCAGCCCGTACAGTAATGAGCAGTTCTTC
>TRBJ1-3|.|TRBV12-3/TRBV12-4|TRBD1
CASSPDRAIYF
TGTGCCAGCAGCCCGGACAGGGCCATATATTTT
>TRBJ2-3|.|TRBV3-1/TRBV3-2|TRBD2
CASSPAGRGIDTQYF
TGTGCCAGCAGCCCCGCCGGGCGGGGGATAGATACGCAGTATTTT
>TRBJ1-1|.|TRBV6-2/TRBV6-3|.
CASSPSPPGGNTEAFF
TGTGCCAGCAGTCCCTCCCCTCCGGGGGGGAACACTGAAGCTTTCTTT
>TRBJ2-3|.|TRBV6-1|TRBD1
CASSARTGASTDTQYF
TGTGCCAGCAGTGCAAGGACAGGGGCGAGCACAGATACGCAGTATTTT
>TRBJ1-6|.|TRBV13|.
CASSVGGSYNSPLHF
TGTGCCAGCAGCGTCGGGGGATCCTATAATTCACCCCTCCACTTT
>TRBJ2-5|.|TRBV9|.
CASSVQGGYQETQYF
TGTGCCAGCAGCGTACAGGGTGGGTACCAAGAGACCCAGTACTTC
>TRBJ2-7|medium-sized|TRBV6-5|TRBD1
CASSYTGQGAEQYF
TGTGCCAGCAGTTACACCGGACAGGGTGCGGAGCAGTACTTC
>TRBJ2-1|.|TRBV15|.
CATSRFLGGGLNEQFF
TGTGCCACCAGCAGATTCCTGGGGGGAGGCCTCAATGAGCAGTTCTTC
>TRBJ2-5|.|TRBV24-1|TRBD1
CATSDLHRGRETQYF
TGTGCCACCAGTGATTTGCACAGGGGCCGGGAGACCCAGTACTTC
>TRBJ2-7|once|TRBV6-5|.
CASSYLSVMYEQYF
TGTGCCAGCAGTTACCTGAGCGTAATGTACGAGCAGTACTTC
>TRBJ1-5|once|TRBV5-6|TRBD1
CASSFWQGAISDQPQHF
TGTGCCAGCAGCTTCTGGCAGGGGGCTATTTCTGACCAGCCCCAGCATTTT
>TRBJ1-5|.|TRBV30|.
CAWSVSKGNQPQHF
TGTGCCTGGAGTGTATCTAAGGGGAATCAGCCCCAGCATTTT
>TRBJ2-6|.|TRBV27|.
CASRTRRGTSGANVLTF
TGTGCCAGCAGAACCCGCAGGGGAACCTCTGGGGCCAACGTCCTGACTTTC
>TRBJ2-5|.|TRBV7-2|TRBD2
CASSLVAGGPQETQYF
TGTGCCAGCAGCTTAGTGGCGGGAGGGCCTCAGGAGACCCAGTACTTC
>TRBJ2-1|.|TRBV7-7|.
CASSDSSFGEQFF
TGTGCCAGCAGCGACTCCTCTTTCGGTGAGCAGTTCTTC
>TRBJ2-3|.|TRBV7-9|TRBD2
CASSLSLAGRIDTQYF
TGTGCCAGCAGCTTAAGTCTAGCGGGACGAATAGATACGCAGTATTTT
>TRBJ1-4|.|TRBV19|TRBD1
CASSSYRDRGLANEKLFF
TGTGCCAGTAGTTCGTACCGGGACAGGGGGCTTGCTAATGAAAAACTGTTTTTT
>TRBJ2-1|.|TRBV29-1|.
CSVTEGFDNEQFF
TGCAGCGTTACTGAGGGATTCGACAATGAGCAGTTCTTC
>TRBJ1-2|.|TRBV5-4|TRBD1
CASSWSGGGGYTF
TGTGCCAGCAGCTGGAGTGGAGGGGGCGGCTACACCTTC
>TRBJ1-2|once|TRBV6-1|.
CASSETLGPLGNYGYTF
TGTGCCAGCAGTGAGACCTTAGGGCCACTAGGAAACTATGGCTACACCTTC
>TRBJ1-1|.|TRBV18|TRBD1
CASSTRQGPTEAFF
TGTGCCAGCTCAACCCGACAGGGGCCTACTGAAGCTTTCTTT
>TRBJ2-1|few|TRBV7-3|.
CASSLVGGEQFF
TGTGCCAGCAGCTTAGTCGGGGGAGAGCAGTTCTTC
>TRBJ2-1|.|TRBV7-9|.
CASRSIYNEQFF
TGTGCCAGCAGGTCCATTTACAATGAGCAGTTCTTC
>TRBJ1-2|medium-sized|TRBV19|TRBD1
CASSPRDRPGYGYTF
TGTGCCAGTAGTCCCCGGGACAGGCCTGGCTATGGCTACACCTTC
>TRBJ2-5|.|TRBV29-1|TRBD1
CSVEFTGTGETQYF
TGCAGCGTTGAATTCACCGGGACAGGAGAGACCCAGTACTTC
>TRBJ2-5|.|TRBV18|.
CASSPPGTSQTQYF
TGTGCCAGCTCACCTCCGGGGACTTCACAGACCCAGTACTTC
>TRBJ2-2|.|TRBV6-6|.
CASRPPRGTGELFF
TGTGCCAGCAGACCTCCAAGAGGCACCGGGGAGCTGTTTTTT
>TRBJ1-1|few|TRBV28|.
CASFEPMNTEAFF
TGTGCCAGCTTCGAGCCCATGAACACTGAAGCTTTCTTT
>TRBJ2-1|.|TRBV5-8|TRBD2
CASSLRLAASPFF
TGTGCCAGCAGCTTGCGTCTAGCGGCGTCACCGTTCTTC
>TRBJ2-1|.|TRBV5-1|TRBD1
CASSSLGGQGNHEQFF
TGCGCCAGCAGCTCCCTAGGGGGACAGGGGAACCATGAGCAGTTCTTC
>TRBJ2-7|.|TRBV27|.
CATGTGSSYEQYF
TGTGCCACCGGAACAGGATCGTCCTACGAGCAGTACTTC
>TRBJ1-4|.|TRBV2|.
CASVGDTTNEKLFF
TGTGCCAGCGTCGGGGACACAACTAATGAAAAACTGTTTTTT
>TRBJ1-6|.|TRBV5-1|.
CASRLAREGAPLHF
TGCGCCAGCAGACTGGCCCGGGAAGGAGCACCCCTCCACTTT
>TRBJ2-7|once|TRBV27|TRBD1
CASSYTGASYEQYF
TGTGCCAGCAGTTACACAGGGGCAAGTTACGAGCAGTACTTC
>TRBJ2-3|.|TRBV6-2/TRBV6-3|.
CASSPWRVTTDTQYF
TGTGCCAGCAGTCCGTGGCGGGTGACCACAGATACGCAGTATTTT
>TRBJ1-2|.|TRBV4-2|.
CASSQIDTDYGYTF
TGTGCCAGCAGCCAGATAGACACGGACTATGGCTACACCTTC
>TRBJ2-1|once|TRBV7-3|TRBD1
CASSLTGGAGNEQFF
TGTGCCAGCAGCCTCACAGGGGGCGCGGGTAATGAGCAGTTCTTC
>TRBJ1-1|.|TRBV6-6|TRBD1
CASRPRTGKTEAFF
TGTGCCAGCAGACCACGGACAGGGAAGACTGAAGCTTTCTTT
>TRBJ2-1|.|TRBV9|.
CASSPTLGRRSDEQFF
TGTGCCAGCAGTCCCACCCTAGGACGGCGTAGCGATGAGCAGTTCTTC
>TRBJ1-2|.|TRBV4-1|.
CASSQEAGLITIDGYTF
TGCGCCAGCAGCCAAGAGGCAGGGTTGATAACTATCGATGGCTACACCTTC
>TRBJ2-2|.|TRBV5-1|TRBD2
CASSSPIGLAGDTGELFF
TGCGCCAGCAGCTCCCCCATCGGACTAGCGGGGGACACCGGGGAGCTGTTTTTT
>TRBJ1-6|.|TRBV2|.
CASSDRGSYNSPLHF
TGTGCCAGCAGTGACAGGGGCTCCTATAATTCACCCCTCCACTTT
>TRBJ2-1|.|TRBV18|.
CASSPVLARMINEQFF
TGTGCCAGCTCACCAGTACTAGCTCGGATGATCAATGAGCAGTTCTTC
>TRBJ1-5|few|TRBV2|.
CASSYSNQPQHF
TGTGCCAGCAGTTATAGCAATCAGCCCCAGCATTTT
>TRBJ1-2|.|TRBV4-2|.
CASSQDRLKQGF
TGTGCCAGCAGCCAAGATCGTTTGAAGCAGGGCTTC
>TRBJ1-6|.|TRBV7-9|.
CASSLGGPTSYNSPLHF
TGTGCCAGCAGCTTAGGGGGGCCCACATCCTATAATTCACCCCTCCACTTT
>TRBJ2-3|.|TRBV24-1|.
CATSDSREGIRGTDTQYF
TGTGCCACCAGTGATTCGAGGGAAGGGATTCGGGGCACAGATACGCAGTATTTT